The 16 T cell receptor beta chains in this list originate from one sample, sequenced in a study of blood T cell repertoires in COVID-19 (dated by TCRdb to the early 2020s). Library preparation employed the immunoSEQ multiplex PCR assay. Entries here come from immuneACCESS through TCRdb and include only in-frame sequences with V and J called. Some clones fail to appear in such tables; in the studies checked, an unresolved V gene covers under half of the shortfall, and the cause of the remainder is unknown. This sample lists around 300,000 clones; about four fifths were detected once. The ten largest clones take up roughly a tenth of the sample. Sequenced input: peripheral blood. All receptors derive from a woman in her fifties or sixties who had recovered from COVID-19.

The chain couples TRBV28 to TRBJ2-5; D unresolved. The length of the CDR3 is 14 residues. Germline V CDR1 and CDR2: MDHEN, SYDVKM. V was shortened by 4 bases and J by 2 bases, with 11 bases between the two germline ends. In DNA form, the CDR3 reads TGTGCCAGCAGTTCAGGTTCCGGTCAAGAGACCCAGTACTTC. The encoded protein is CASSSGSGQETQYF.

This clone showed up just a few times. The chain uses TRBV27 and TRBJ2-2, with a weak D call TRBD2 (6 bases). Germline CDR1 and CDR2: MNHEY and SMNVEV (reference sequence). V lost 7 bases and J lost 6, with 12 bases in between. The CDR3 consists of 13 residues. The CDR3 loop reads CASTAGEAGELFF. The CDR3 DNA sequence: TGTGCCAGCACCGCTGGGGAGGCCGGGGAGCTGTTTTTT.

This chain links TRBV30 with TRBJ2-1, with 16 positions matching TRBD2. Unmatched junction bases numbered 3, after V lost 1 base and J lost 6 bases. CDR1 is GTSNPN, CDR2 SVGIG, per germline (reference sequence). The CDR3 covers 16 residues. The CDR3 region has the DNA TGTGCCTGGAGTGGCGGGACTAGCGGGAGGGTCAATGAGCAGTTCTTC. It yields the protein CAWSGGTSGRVNEQFF.

The chain uses TRBV29-1 and TRBJ2-3, with 10 bases that match TRBD1. The V gene end was trimmed by 6 bases and the J gene end by 2 bases; junction bases not matched to a gene: 2. There are 13 residues in the CDR3. From germline, CDR1 is SQVTM and CDR2 ANQGSEA. The DNA of the CDR3 is TGCAGCGTGGGACAGGGGACCACAGATACGCAGTATTTT. It encodes CSVGQGTTDTQYF.

This clone has only a few counts. The V gene is TRBV7-2, the J gene TRBJ2-1; 10 bases agree with TRBD2. Germline V lookup: CDR1 SGHTA, CDR2 FQGNSA. Trimming at V came to 4 bases and at J to 3 bases, leaving 6 bases not matched to a gene. CDR3 length: 16 amino acids. This chain's CDR3 is CASSSPSGGVYNEQFF. The DNA for the CDR3 is TGTGCCAGCAGCTCGCCTAGCGGGGGAGTCTACAATGAGCAGTTCTTC.

The rearrangement joins TRBV5-5 to TRBJ2-3; D is perhaps TRBD1 (8 bases). Germline lookup yields CDR1 SGHKS and CDR2 YYEKEE (reference sequence). There are 14 residues in the CDR3. The germline V and J ends were trimmed by 5 bases and 5 bases, with 15 bases remaining between them. CDR3 amino acids: CASSSDREGDTQYF. For the CDR3, the DNA is TGTGCCAGCAGTTCGGACAGGGAGGGAGATACGCAGTATTTT.

On this clone itself: The same CDR3 can be traced to other DNA sequences in this sample. The chain recombines TRBV28 with TRBJ1-2; no definite D call. The CDR3 is 12 amino acids. From germline, CDR1 is MDHEN and CDR2 SYDVKM. Between the trimmed V and J ends, which lost 1 base and 8 bases, there was a span of 8 bases. The CDR3 here is CASSLSGYGYTF. DNA for the CDR3: TGTGCCAGCAGTTTATCGGGATACGGCTACACCTTC.

The CDR3 DNA follows: TGTGCCAGCTCGGGCGGAGGGGCACGAGAGACCCAGTACTTC. Its translation is CASSGGGARETQYF. The genes are TRBV18 and TRBJ2-5; possible D gene TRBD2, 6 bases. V lost 6 bases and J lost 4, with 15 bases in between. This CDR3 has 14 residues. Per the germline V gene, CDR1 is KGHSH and CDR2 is LQKENI.

This sequence joins TRBV27 and TRBJ1-1; D is perhaps TRBD1 (5 bases). The germline gives CDR1 MNHEY, CDR2 SMNVEV (reference sequence). Trimming removed 0 bases at V and 2 bases at J, with 13 bases between. CDR3 size: 16 residues. The CDR3 region is CASSLSVFQGNTEAFF. The CDR3 nucleotides are TGTGCCAGCAGTTTATCTGTCTTTCAGGGAAACACTGAAGCTTTCTTT.

This chain links TRBV7-9 with TRBJ1-1, with a possible D match to TRBD1 (5 bases). The CDR3 extends over 15 amino acids. The V end was cut by 10 bases, the J end by 1 base, with 19 bases between. Germline V CDR1 and CDR2: SEHNR, FQNEAQ (reference sequence). The CDR3 sequence is CATTDLRGRNTEAFF. In DNA form, the CDR3 reads TGTGCCACCACCGACCTAAGGGGAAGGAACACTGAAGCTTTCTTT.

This chain links TRBV5-1 with TRBJ2-7; TRBD1 aligns across 10 bases. Looked up from germline, CDR1 is SGHRS and CDR2 is YFSETQ. Trimming at V came to 2 bases and at J to 7 bases, leaving 9 bases not matched to a gene. The CDR3 is 15 residues long. The CDR3 spells CASSLSGTGDLEQYF. In DNA form, the CDR3 reads TGCGCCAGCAGCTTATCCGGGACAGGGGACTTGGAGCAGTACTTC.

Only one count was recorded for this clone. The chain is built from TRBV24-1 and TRBJ2-7; TRBD2 aligns across 12 bases. CDR1 is KGHDR, CDR2 SFDVKD, per germline. The CDR3 runs to 13 residues. With 8 bases clipped from V and 6 bases from J, the junction kept 4 bases outside the gene matches. CDR3: CATKASGRGEQYF. The CDR3 DNA follows: TGTGCCACCAAGGCTAGCGGGAGGGGCGAGCAGTACTTC.

V is TRBV7-2 and J is TRBJ2-7; TRBD2 aligns across 8 bases. V was pared by 2 bases and J by 3 bases, with 3 bases of the junction left unmatched. The length of the CDR3 is 14 residues. The germline CDR1 and CDR2 sequences are SGHTA and FQGNSA. CDR3 bases: TGTGCCAGCAGCTTAACGGGACTAGTCTACGAGCAGTACTTC. Protein: CASSLTGLVYEQYF. The entire variable domain, with the rest obtained from reference TRBV7-2 and TRBJ2-7, is as follows: GAGVSQSPSNKVTEKGKDVELRCDPISGHTALYWYRQSLGQGLEFLIYFQGNSAPDKSGLPSDRFSAERTGGSVSTLTIQRTQQEDSAVYLCASSLTGLVYEQYFGPGTRLTVT.

This clone occurred once. V and J are TRBV18 and TRBJ2-7, with a possible D match to TRBD2 (6 bases). Germline CDR1 reads KGHSH; CDR2 reads LQKENI. Trimming took off 2 bases at V and 2 bases at J, with 13 bases between the two ends. The CDR3 length is 15 residues. This chain's CDR3 is CASSPAGTLTYEQYF. CDR3 nucleotide sequence: TGTGCCAGCTCACCAGCCGGGACTCTCACCTACGAGCAGTACTTC.

J is TRBJ2-3 and V is TRBV5-6, with D maybe TRBD2 (7 bases). V dropped 0 bases and J dropped 5 bases, with 19 bases sitting between them. Germline lookup yields CDR1 SGHDT and CDR2 YYEEEE. The CDR3 extends over 17 amino acids. The CDR3 DNA follows: TGTGCCAGCAGCTTGGTGTTGCGGGGGCCAGGGAAAGATACGCAGTATTTT. Translating it yields CASSLVLRGPGKDTQYF. The full variable domain, with the rest looked up from reference TRBV5-6 and TRBJ2-3, is DAGVTQSPTHLIKTRGQQVTLRCSPKSGHDTVSWYQQALGQGPQFIFQYYEEEERQRGNFPDRFSGHQFPNYSSELNVNALLLGDSALYLCASSLVLRGPGKDTQYFGPGTRLTVL.

V gene TRBV7-2 combines with J gene TRBJ2-7; 7 bases map to TRBD1. Germline values: CDR1 SGHTA, CDR2 FQGNSA. V lost 3 bases to trimming and J lost 7 bases; unmatched junction nucleotides: 6. CDR3 length equals 13 residues. The CDR3, as DNA: TGTGCCAGCAGCTTGTACACAGGGGTAGAGCAGTACTTC. It is translated as CASSLYTGVEQYF.